Detailed here is one T cell receptor (beta chain). Its antigen remains undetermined. No base quality information exists; no much larger clone differs at one position. A case-control design nested within a healthcare worker cohort in London, UK, was used, with weekly nasopharyngeal swab PCR tests and blood sampling performed. Healthcare workers were recruited during the week of the UK lockdown, between 23 and 31 March 2020, and followed weekly for up to about 16 weeks. The entry originates in a study of early T cells in non-severe SARS-CoV-2 infection listed by TCRdb under 2021. Turning to the overall study: TCR sequencing used bulk RNA from unsorted whole blood, so alpha and beta chains could not be paired. General study outcomes and caveats: VDJdb matching was skewed toward anti-spike CD8 responses, so virus-specific expansions were likely underestimated and private and CD4 specificities were missed.

CDR1 and CDR2, looked up from the germline V gene, are ENHRY and SYGVKD. The junction carries 7 bases between V and J, which are trimmed by 6 bases and 1 base respectively. Measured from the cysteine to the phenylalanine, the CDR3 is 13 residues long. The kept DNA is CDR3 alone, 39 bases in frame from the first base. The protocol used for the library was 5' RACE. Sequenced using a NextSeq 500. Unique molecular identifiers were attached to individual cDNA molecules in the TCR library protocol so that sequencing error and PCR bias could be corrected. TCR alpha and beta chains were both sequenced, and the abundances of alpha and beta sequences in each sample were closely correlated with each other. In the original analysis: Decombinator V4 was used to annotate the V gene, J gene and CDR3 of the TCR sequences. Expanded TCRs were defined as changing significantly between any two time points under a Poisson model with p below 0.0001. TCR abundances were normalised to the total number of TCRs sequenced per sample and were expressed as counts per million. MAIT TCRs were defined by TRAV1-2 paired with TRAJ12, TRAJ20 or TRAJ33, and iNKT TCRs by TRAV10 paired with TRAJ18. VDJdb, accessed 1 November 2021, was searched for CMV, EBV and SARS-CoV-2 annotated TCRs, excluding TCRs annotated for multiple antigens. The public reads were quality trimmed at Q25 with fastp and then assembled into clones with MiXCR by TCRdb, keeping productive beta chains. Each CDR3 protein gets just one entry, which takes the most common genes and DNA from the rows behind it. TCRdb's processing, not the study's, gives the V and J calls here. The sample table shows about 44,000 distinct CDR3 sequences, and roughly 6.6% are seen once. The ten largest clones add up to about 20% of the sample.

The receptor's source is an adult who was a healthcare worker with PCR-confirmed SARS-CoV-2 infection or an uninfected control (not recorded which). The sample was whole blood, taken at baseline. The rearranged chain carries TRBV10-3 and TRBJ2-4; no D gene is confidently identified. The CDR3 amino acid sequence is: CAIREGAKNIQYF. The DNA sequence is TGTGCCATCAGGGAAGGGGCCAAAAACATTCAGTACTTC.